The 24 T cell receptor beta chains presented below share a single source sample, sequenced in a study of T cells in Graves' hyperthyroidism and ophthalmopathy. Using RNA transcripts as the source, TCR beta CDR3 regions were amplified. HTBI primers were used for first-round RT-PCR of the TCR CDR3. Via MiXCR, TCRdb re-called the multiplex PCR reads, giving one row per CDR3 protein. Of hundreds of thousands of distinct CDR3 sequences detected, roughly 22% appear once; the ten largest clones hold around 65%. Sequencing input: blood. The receptors shown here come from a man in his thirties or forties with Graves' ophthalmopathy.

This clonotype showed up just a few times. V usage is TRBV11-2 and J usage is TRBJ2-2; a weak D match, TRBD2 (6 bases). V lost 5 bases, J lost 6 bases, and 13 bases lay in between. This CDR3 is 14 amino acids long. CDR1 SGHAT and CDR2 FQNNGV come from the germline V gene. The CDR3 reads CASSPTPGAGELFF. Here the CDR3 DNA reads TGTGCCAGCAGCCCTACCCCGGGAGCCGGGGAGCTGTTTTTT.

The J gene is TRBJ1-5, the V gene TRBV28; maybe TRBD1 (5 bases). Germline CDR1 and CDR2: MDHEN and SYDVKM. The CDR3 loop spans 15 amino acids. Trimming pared 3 bases from V and 4 bases from J, leaving 13 bases between. CDR3 sequence reads: CASSFYRSGNQPQHF. CDR3 bases: TGTGCCAGCAGTTTTTACAGGTCAGGTAATCAGCCCCAGCATTTT.

A few counts support this clonotype. The chain links TRBV7-6 to TRBJ2-5, with D perhaps assigned TRBD1 or TRBD2 (5 bases each). Germline CDR1 and CDR2: SGHVS and FNYEAQ. This CDR3 has 15 amino acids. With 5 bases removed from V and 2 bases from J, the gap between germline ends came to 15 bases. The CDR3: CASSRRGSLQETQYF. As DNA, the CDR3 is TGTGCCAGCAGCCGTCGGGGCAGCCTACAAGAGACCCAGTACTTC.

The rearrangement uses TRBV5-1 and TRBJ1-4; TRBD1 is a possible D gene (6 bases). V was trimmed by 2 bases and J by 4 bases, leaving 12 bases between them. CDR3 size: 15 residues. Per germline, CDR1 SGHRS and CDR2 YFSETQ. The CDR3 loop is CASSLGGNNNEKLFF. CDR3 nucleotides: TGCGCCAGCAGCTTAGGGGGGAACAATAATGAAAAACTGTTTTTT.

This clonotype occurred many times. This sequence joins TRBV6-5 and TRBJ1-2, with a tentative D call TRBD1 (5 bases). The V and J ends lost 2 bases and 4 bases respectively, with 11 bases between them. The germline V gene has CDR1 MNHEY and CDR2 SVGAGI. The CDR3 is 14 residues long. CDR3 protein: CASSYEGGTYGYTF. DNA for the CDR3: TGTGCCAGCAGTTACGAGGGTGGGACCTATGGCTACACCTTC.

This rearrangement joins TRBV11-3 to TRBJ2-3; D may be TRBD2 (6 bases). The CDR3 loop spans 12 amino acids. Deletions cut 4 bases from V and 5 bases from J, with 7 bases between. CDR1 and CDR2 from the germline V gene are SGHNT and YENEEA. The DNA of the CDR3 is TGTGCCAGCAGCTCCGGGAGAGATACGCAGTATTTT. Its protein is CASSSGRDTQYF.

The chain carries TRBV11-3 and TRBJ2-7, with D perhaps being TRBD1 or TRBD2 (5 bases each). Germline V CDR1 and CDR2: SGHNT, YENEEA. The V end was cut by 0 bases, the J end by 4 bases, with 13 bases between. The CDR3 runs to 15 residues. CDR3: CASSLDWGPQYEQYF. DNA of the CDR3: TGTGCCAGCAGCTTAGATTGGGGACCCCAGTACGAGCAGTACTTC.

Remarks on this clonotype: One junction end does not reproduce the germline sequence, and a read error may be involved. The chain combines TRBV12-3 or TRBV12-4 with TRBJ1-5, with TRBD1 identical over 8 bases. CDR3 length equals 15 residues. Here the CDR3 reads CASSLGTGNNKPQHF. CDR3 in DNA: TGTGCCAGCAGTCTCGGGACAGGTAACAATAAGCCCCAGCATTTT.

At least ten counts were recorded for this clonotype. The chain joins TRBV30 to TRBJ1-5; weak D call: TRBD1 (5 bases). The CDR3 is made up of 12 amino acids. CDR1 is GTSNPN, CDR2 SVGIG, per germline (reference sequence). With 4 bases removed from V and 4 bases from J, the gap between germline ends came to 8 bases. The CDR3 nucleotides read TGTGCCTGGACAAGGGGAAATCAGCCCCAGCATTTT. It encodes CAWTRGNQPQHF.

The chain uses TRBV11-1 and TRBJ2-1; maybe TRBD2 (5 bases). The CDR3 has 14 residues. Per germline, CDR1 SGHAT and CDR2 FQDESV (reference sequence). V was trimmed by 4 bases and J by 9 bases, leaving 16 bases between them. DNA for the CDR3: TGTGCCAGCAGCTCGGACTCCCCCGGACGTGAGCAGTTCTTC. This sequence encodes CASSSDSPGREQFF.

In its sample, this clonotype was seen a few times. This chain connects TRBV12-3 or TRBV12-4 to TRBJ2-1, with 10 bases lining up with TRBD2. The V and J ends lost 0 bases and 13 bases, in that order; junction bases with no gene match: 6. This CDR3 contains 14 residues. The DNA for the CDR3 is TGTGCCAGCAGTTTAGCTGTTAGCGGGAGGCATCAGTTCTTC. As protein: CASSLAVSGRHQFF.

This sequence joins TRBV20-1 and TRBJ2-7; TRBD1 matches at 7 bases. V dropped 4 bases and J dropped 1; count of bases not matched to a gene: 4. Germline values: CDR1 DFQATT, CDR2 SNEGSKA (reference sequence). The CDR3 length is 13 residues. The chain's CDR3 is CSAIGQDSYEQYF. The DNA for the CDR3 is TGCAGTGCTATTGGACAGGATTCCTACGAGCAGTACTTC.

Concerning this clonotype: The CDR3 end shows no conserved phenylalanine or tryptophan, and so a read error is likely. The chain links TRBV5-1 to TRBJ2-1, with D unresolved. From germline, CDR1 is SGHRS and CDR2 YFSETQ. The CDR3 consists of 14 residues. V dropped 0 bases and J dropped 5 bases, with 9 bases sitting between them. CDR3 protein: CASSLASQNNEQFS. CDR3 in DNA: TGCGCCAGCAGCTTGGCGTCGCAGAACAATGAGCAGTTCTCC.

The chain couples TRBV30 to TRBJ1-4; no definite D call. Germline-derived CDR1 and CDR2 are GTSNPN and SVGIG (reference sequence). Deletions cut 1 base from V and 7 bases from J, with 13 bases between. This CDR3 is built from 14 residues. The CDR3 loop is CAWSGETCTEKLFF. The CDR3 nucleotides are TGTGCCTGGAGTGGTGAGACTTGTACTGAAAAACTGTTTTTT.

This clonotype was detected many times. V and J are TRBV28 and TRBJ2-3; D could derive from TRBD1 or TRBD2 (5 bases each). V lost 1 base to trimming and J lost 1 base, with 12 bases between them. The germline gives CDR1 MDHEN, CDR2 SYDVKM. The CDR3 runs to 16 residues. This CDR3 reads CASSLSGAVGTDTQYF. The CDR3 nucleotides are TGTGCCAGCAGTTTATCCGGGGCGGTAGGCACAGATACGCAGTATTTT.

By share, this clonotype ranks as medium-sized. The chain couples TRBV3-1 to TRBJ1-1; D may be TRBD1 (5 bases). Trimming cost V 5 bases and J 4 bases, with 11 bases left between them. CDR1 is LGHDT and CDR2 is YNNKEL in the germline V gene (reference sequence). The CDR3 is 13 amino acids. The CDR3 loop is CASSRAQGTEAFF. CDR3 coding DNA: TGTGCCAGCAGCAGGGCCCAGGGCACTGAAGCTTTCTTT.

This clonotype was recorded at least ten times. V gene TRBV11-2 combines with J gene TRBJ2-1, with D possibly being TRBD2 (5 bases). The V end was cut by 0 bases, the J end by 1 base, with 10 bases between. Germline V gene lookup returns CDR1 SGHAT and CDR2 FQNNGV. The CDR3 runs 16 residues. This CDR3 is CASSLDWAGSYNEQFF. Here the CDR3 DNA reads TGTGCCAGCAGCTTAGATTGGGCGGGTTCCTACAATGAGCAGTTCTTC.

The J gene is TRBJ2-5, the V gene TRBV20-1; D ambiguous. The ends were cut back, 3 bases at V and 1 base at J, with 15 bases in the middle. Germline V gives CDR1 DFQATT, CDR2 SNEGSKA (reference sequence). The CDR3 extends over 15 amino acids. This CDR3 reads CSASPPGLRQETQYF. DNA of the CDR3: TGCAGTGCTAGCCCCCCCGGCCTACGCCAAGAGACCCAGTACTTC.

V and J are TRBV27 and TRBJ2-7; D might be TRBD1 (6 bases). Germline V lookup: CDR1 MNHEY, CDR2 SMNVEV (reference sequence). V shed 8 bases and J shed 3 bases, with 8 bases lying between them. The length of the CDR3 is 11 residues. This CDR3 is CASGTNYEQYF. The CDR3 coding sequence is TGTGCCAGCGGGACAAACTACGAGCAGTACTTC.

The rearrangement links TRBV27 to TRBJ2-2; D is possibly TRBD1 (6 bases). The V end lost 4 bases, the J end lost 8 bases, and 17 bases lay between the germline ends. The CDR3 has 15 residues. Germline lookup yields CDR1 MNHEY and CDR2 SMNVEV (reference sequence). The CDR3 bases are TGTGCCAGCAGTTGGATGGATGGGGGCTCGGGGGAGCTGTTTTTT. Amino acid sequence: CASSWMDGGSGELFF.

The chain employs TRBV11-3 and TRBJ2-2; the D gene is possibly TRBD1 (6 bases). This CDR3 is built from 13 residues. CDR1 and CDR2 (germline): SGHNT, YENEEA. The CDR3 DNA follows: TGTGCTATACAGGGTTTGGGCACCGGGGAGCTGTTTTTT. Protein product: CAIQGLGTGELFF.

This clonotype has only a few counts. The J gene is TRBJ2-5, the V gene TRBV9, with TRBD2 matching 7 bases. CDR3 length: 14 amino acids. The V gene's germline CDR1 is SGDLS and CDR2 YYNGEE. V was clipped by 0 bases and J by 3 bases; unmatched bases: 2. CDR3 amino acids: CASSVVGGEETQYF. The CDR3 nucleotides are TGTGCCAGCAGCGTAGTGGGGGGGGAAGAGACCCAGTACTTC.

This clonotype was found many times. The junction does not match germline at one end; this may be a read error. This chain connects TRBV3-1 to TRBJ2-3; D might be TRBD1 or TRBD2, each matching 5 bases. CDR3 size: 15 residues. In germline, CDR1 is LGHDT, CDR2 YNNKEL (reference sequence). The CDR3 region is CASSPSGVGADTQYF. Written as DNA, the CDR3 is TGTGCCAGCAGCCCCAGCGGAGTTGGGGCAGATACGCAATATTTT.

This clonotype was found many times. This chain uses TRBV7-8 with TRBJ1-1; D may be TRBD1 (5 bases). The CDR3 sequence is 17 residues long. Germline V CDR1 and CDR2: SGHVS, FQNEAQ. Trimming cost V 5 bases and J 1 base, with 20 bases left between them. CDR3 sequence reads: CASSTRGRGAGNTEAFF. The CDR3 DNA sequence: TGTGCCAGCAGCACCCGCGGGAGGGGAGCGGGGAACACTGAAGCTTTCTTT.